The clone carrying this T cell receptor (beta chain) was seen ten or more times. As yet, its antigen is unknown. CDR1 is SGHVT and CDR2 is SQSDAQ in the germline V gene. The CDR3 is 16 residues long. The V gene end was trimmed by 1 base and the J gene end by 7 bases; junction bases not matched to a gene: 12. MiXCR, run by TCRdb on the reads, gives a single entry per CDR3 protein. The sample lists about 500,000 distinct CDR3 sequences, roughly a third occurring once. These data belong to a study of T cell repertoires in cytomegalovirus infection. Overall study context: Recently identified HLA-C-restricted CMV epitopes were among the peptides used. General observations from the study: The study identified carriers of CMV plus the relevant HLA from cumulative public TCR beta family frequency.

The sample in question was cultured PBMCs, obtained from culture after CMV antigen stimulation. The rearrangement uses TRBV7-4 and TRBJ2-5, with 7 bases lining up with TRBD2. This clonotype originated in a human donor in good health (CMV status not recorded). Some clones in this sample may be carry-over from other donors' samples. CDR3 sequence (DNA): TGTGCCAGCAGCTTAGTAAGGCCTAGCGGTGACCTGACCCAGTACTTC. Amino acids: CASSLVRPSGDLTQYF.